This T cell receptor beta chain was found in a study of T cells in localized non-small cell lung cancer. Study-wide points: The appearance of a median 57 of the top 100 tumor clones was seen in adjacent lung. Clonality peaked in uninvolved adjacent lung rather than tumor.

Comments on this clone: Its antigen remains unknown.

Germline values: CDR1 GTSNPN, CDR2 SVGIG (reference sequence). The CDR3 sequence is 15 residues long. Trimming removed 4 bases at V and 5 bases at J, with 20 bases between. Generated by immunoSEQ multiplex PCR, the TCRdb table keeps only in-frame clones and is missing some. The table lists 23,000 or so clones, about 90% of them singletons. The sample in question was peripheral blood, obtained before any cancer treatment. The chain has TRBV30 and TRBJ1-2; D call uncertain. The TCR comes from a male donor aged 60 or over with stage I squamous cell lung carcinoma. The CDR3 coding sequence is TGTGCCTGGATCGACTTGAGGGCCAGAGATTATGGCTACACCTTC. This encodes CAWIDLRARDYGYTF.